The rows below give T cell receptor beta chains drawn from one sample of a study of blood T cells in healthy people across ages. TCRdb called the 5' RACE reads again in MiXCR, with one record for every CDR3 protein. In the table there are 790,000 or so distinct CDR3 sequences, around 50% of which are singletons. Source material: blood. The receptors were gathered from a man older than 75 in good health. Both conserved end residues are part of each CDR3. A D gene is named only where the DNA matches it firmly. Clone size, where shown, is once, few, many, or a class for clones that have expanded.

v_gene	d_gene	abundance	j_gene	CDR3nt	CDR3aa
TRBV27	.	few	TRBJ2-7	TGTGCCAGCAGTAGCGCCGGGACACACTACGAGCAGTACTTC	CASSSAGTHYEQYF
TRBV9	TRBD2	once	TRBJ2-1	TGTGCCAGCAGCGTATATGGGACTAGCGCAACCTACAATGAGCAGTTCTTC	CASSVYGTSATYNEQFF
TRBV20-1	TRBD1	.	TRBJ2-5	TGCAGTGCAGCGTACAGGGGGCTTGGCGGGAAATACAATGGGCAGTACTTC	CSAAYRGLGGKYNGQYF
TRBV29-1	TRBD1	.	TRBJ2-7	TGCAGCGCTGGTGGGACAGGGTCCTACGAGCAGTACTTC	CSAGGTGSYEQYF
TRBV20-1	TRBD2	once	TRBJ2-7	TGCAGTGCTAGACCACTCGCTAGCGGGGTCTACAATGAGCAGTACTTC	CSARPLASGVYNEQYF
TRBV7-8	.	many	TRBJ2-5	TGTGCCAGCAGCACCGGTTCGTCAAGCGGGCACTTCCAAGAGACCCAGTACTTC	CASSTGSSSGHFQETQYF
TRBV15	.	.	TRBJ2-1	TGTGCCACCTCGGCACGGCAGACCTACAATGAGCAGTTCTTC	CATSARQTYNEQFF
TRBV7-2	.	few	TRBJ2-7	TGTGCCAGCAGCACTGGGACTTTTCCCTACGAGCAGTACTTC	CASSTGTFPYEQYF
TRBV28	TRBD2	.	TRBJ2-4	TGTGCCAGCAGTTTATTGACTAGCGGGAGGGTCAAAAACATTCAGTACTTC	CASSLLTSGRVKNIQYF
TRBV15	TRBD2	many	TRBJ2-1	TGTGCCACGGCTGCGGGAGGGCAGGGCTACAATGAGCAGTTCTTC	CATAAGGQGYNEQFF
TRBV20-1	.	.	TRBJ1-2	TGCAGTGCTAGAGCGGCGGCTAACTATGGCTACACCTTC	CSARAAANYGYTF
TRBV3-1	TRBD1	few	TRBJ2-7	TGTGCCAGCAGCCCGGAAGGGACAGCGAGGTTTTACGAGCAGTACTTC	CASSPEGTARFYEQYF
TRBV12-3/TRBV12-4	.	.	TRBJ1-4	TGTGCCAGCAGTTTAGCGGACGAAAAACTGTTTTTT	CASSLADEKLFF
TRBV5-4	.	.	TRBJ2-7	TGTGCCAGCAGCTACGAACGGGGCACCTACGAGCAGTACTTC	CASSYERGTYEQYF
TRBV21-1	.	.	TRBJ2-3	TGTACCAGCTCCGGGCGAGAGGCAGATACGCAGTATTTT	CTSSGREADTQYF
TRBV5-1	.	.	TRBJ2-2	TGCGCCAGCAGCTCCCTCGAGGGAGCCGCGTCAGGGGAGCTGTTTTTT	CASSSLEGAASGELFF
TRBV20-1	.	few	TRBJ2-7	TGCAGTGCTAGAGGGGGGGAGGGGGGAACCTACGAGCAGTACTTC	CSARGGEGGTYEQYF
TRBV20-1	.	.	TRBJ1-1	TGCAGTGCTATGGGGGCTTTCTTT	CSAMGAFF
TRBV5-1	TRBD1	many	TRBJ2-1	TGCGCCAGCAGCTTGTGGACAGGGGGCACCTACAATGAGCAGTTCTTC	CASSLWTGGTYNEQFF
TRBV20-1	.	.	TRBJ2-1	TGCAGTGCTCTAGGGACGGGAGAGCAGTTCTTC	CSALGTGEQFF
TRBV20-1	TRBD2	.	TRBJ2-1	TGCAGTGCTTTAAGCGGGAGGGAATTTTCTGATGAGCAGTTCTTC	CSALSGREFSDEQFF
TRBV4-2	TRBD2	many	TRBJ2-7	TGTGCCAGCAGCCAAGAAGGGACTAGCGGCTACGAGCAGTACTTC	CASSQEGTSGYEQYF
TRBV7-2	.	once	TRBJ2-3	TGTGCCAGCAGCTTATATTATTCGAGCACAGATACGCAGTATTTT	CASSLYYSSTDTQYF
TRBV20-1	TRBD2	.	TRBJ2-1	TGCAGTGCTAGAGTACTAGCGGCCAATGAGCAGTTCTTC	CSARVLAANEQFF
TRBV28	.	.	TRBJ2-7	TGTGCCAGCAGTTTACTGGAACTCAAAGCCTACGAGCAGTACTTC	CASSLLELKAYEQYF
TRBV29-1	.	.	TRBJ1-1	TGCAGCGTTGAAGACCCGACAGTTCCGAACACTGAAGCTTTCTTT	CSVEDPTVPNTEAFF
TRBV7-9	.	.	TRBJ2-7	TGTGCCAGCAGTCTCGGGCAGGTCCCCTACGAGCAGTACTTC	CASSLGQVPYEQYF
TRBV5-1	TRBD2	many	TRBJ2-5	TGCGCCAGCAGACTGGGACTACTGCAAGAGACCCAGTACTTC	CASRLGLLQETQYF